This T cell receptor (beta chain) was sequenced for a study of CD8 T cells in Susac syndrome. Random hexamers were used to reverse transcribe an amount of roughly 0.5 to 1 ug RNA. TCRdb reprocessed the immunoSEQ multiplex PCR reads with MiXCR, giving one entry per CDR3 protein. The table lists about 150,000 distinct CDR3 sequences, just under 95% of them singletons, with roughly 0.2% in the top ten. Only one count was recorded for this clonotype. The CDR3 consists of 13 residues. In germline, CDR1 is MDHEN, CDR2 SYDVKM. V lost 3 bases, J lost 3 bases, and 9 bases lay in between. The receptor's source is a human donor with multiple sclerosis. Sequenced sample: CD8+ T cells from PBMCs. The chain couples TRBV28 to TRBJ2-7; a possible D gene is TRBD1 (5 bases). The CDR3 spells CASSFTDSYEQYF. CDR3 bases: TGTGCCAGCAGTTTCACCGACAGCTACGAGCAGTACTTC.